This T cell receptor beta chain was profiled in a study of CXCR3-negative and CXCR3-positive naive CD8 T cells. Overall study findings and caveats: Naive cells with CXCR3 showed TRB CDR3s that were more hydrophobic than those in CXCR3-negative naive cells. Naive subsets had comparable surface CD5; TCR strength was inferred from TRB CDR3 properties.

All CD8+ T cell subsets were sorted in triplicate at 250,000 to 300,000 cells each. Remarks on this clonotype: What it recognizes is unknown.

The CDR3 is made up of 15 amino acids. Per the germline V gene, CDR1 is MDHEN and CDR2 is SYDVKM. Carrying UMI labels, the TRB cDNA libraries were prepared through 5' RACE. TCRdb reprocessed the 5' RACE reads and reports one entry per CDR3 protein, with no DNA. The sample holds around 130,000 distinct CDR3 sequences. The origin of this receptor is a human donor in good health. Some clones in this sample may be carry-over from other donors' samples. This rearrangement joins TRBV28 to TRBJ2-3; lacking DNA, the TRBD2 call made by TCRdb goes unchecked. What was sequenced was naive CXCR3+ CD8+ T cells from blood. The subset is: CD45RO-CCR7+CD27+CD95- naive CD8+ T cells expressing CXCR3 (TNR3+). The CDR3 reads CASSFTSGSPGTQYF.